What follows are 18 T cell receptor beta chains derived from one specimen sequenced in a study of T cells in Graves' hyperthyroidism and ophthalmopathy. Amplification targeted TCR beta CDR3 regions from RNA transcripts. The HTBI primer set served for first-round RT-PCR of the TCR CDR3. Using its own MiXCR run on the multiplex PCR reads, TCRdb lists one record per CDR3 protein. The sample carries hundreds of thousands of distinct CDR3 sequences, around 17% recorded once. The sequencing sample was made of blood. These receptors originate from a woman aged 18-29 years with Graves' ophthalmopathy.

This clonotype was observed a handful of times. This chain joins TRBV29-1 and TRBJ2-2; D is undetermined. Trimming stripped 3 bases from V and 4 bases from J, with 9 bases between. CDR3 length: 13 residues. Looked up from germline, CDR1 is SQVTM and CDR2 is ANQGSEA. In nucleotides, the CDR3 is TGCAGCGTTGATTTAGGGTCCACCGGGGAGCTGTTTTTT. This codes for CSVDLGSTGELFF.

Notes on this clonotype: A much larger clone differs from this one at a single base, so this may be a read error. This chain joins TRBV18 and TRBJ1-2; no reliable D call. This CDR3 has 13 amino acids. Germline loops: CDR1 KGHSH, CDR2 LQKENI. CDR3 in DNA: TGTGCCAGCCCACCTTCAGACACGATTGGCTACACCTTC. Protein product: CASPPSDTIGYTF.

This clonotype occurred many times. The gene calls are TRBV11-2 and TRBJ1-1; 7 bases are a match to TRBD1. Germline CDR1 is SGHAT and CDR2 is FQNNGV. The CDR3 spans 16 residues. The J segment lost 1 base and the V segment lost 5 bases, leaving 10 bases of the junction unmatched. The CDR3 region has the DNA TGTGCCAGCAGCGCGACACAGGGGTGGAGGAACACTGAAGCTTTCTTT. Its protein product is CASSATQGWRNTEAFF.

The V call is TRBV11-1, the J call TRBJ2-7; D call uncertain. In germline, CDR1 is SGHAT, CDR2 FQDESV (reference sequence). The CDR3 runs to 12 residues. V lost 5 bases and J lost 4, with 9 bases in between. DNA of the CDR3: TGTGCCAGCAGCATAGATTTATACGAGCAGTACTTC. Translated: CASSIDLYEQYF.

The chain joins TRBV28 to TRBJ1-5; the match to TRBD1 covers 8 bases. The CDR3 length is 14 residues. Germline CDR1 MDHEN, CDR2 SYDVKM. V trimming: 2 bases; J trimming: 6 bases; junction bases outside the gene matches: 3. The CDR3 region has the DNA TGTGCCAGCAGTTTACAGGGGGCGACTCAGCCCCAGCATTTT. This codes for CASSLQGATQPQHF.

This clonotype was observed at least ten times. The rearrangement joins TRBV20-1 to TRBJ1-5; no clear D gene. V was pared by 5 bases and J by 2 bases, with 7 bases between. The CDR3 has 12 residues. The germline gives CDR1 DFQATT, CDR2 SNEGSKA (reference sequence). The CDR3 reads CSALSGNQPQHF. The CDR3 DNA sequence: TGCAGTGCTTTAAGTGGCAATCAGCCCCAGCATTTT.

This clonotype appeared a few times. An end of the junction does not agree with germline; a read error may underlie this. This chain links TRBV7-7 with TRBJ2-1, with D unclear. This CDR3 is built from 15 residues. Germline V gene sequence: CDR1 SSHAT, CDR2 FNYEAQ (reference sequence). In DNA, the CDR3 is TGTGCTAGCAGCGACCGGGCCTCAAGCGTGGATGAGCAGTTCTTC. Translation: CASSDRASSVDEQFF.

This clonotype was found many times. The rearrangement links TRBV6-1 to TRBJ1-2; the D gene is possibly TRBD1 (6 bases). The ends were cut back, 5 bases at V and 4 bases at J, with 11 bases in the middle. The CDR3 length is 13 residues. Germline loops: CDR1 MNHNS, CDR2 SASEGT. The CDR3, as DNA: TGTGCCAGCAGTAAGGGGGTAGGCTATGGCTACACCTTC. Amino acid sequence: CASSKGVGYGYTF.

In this sample, this clonotype turned up many times. J is TRBJ2-7 and V is TRBV7-9, with 13 bases aligning to TRBD2. CDR1 is SEHNR, CDR2 FQNEAQ, per germline (reference sequence). With V trimmed by 4 bases and J by 4 bases, 4 bases remained unmatched. There are 15 residues in the CDR3. The CDR3 sequence is CASSSGLAGLYEQYF. In DNA form, the CDR3 reads TGTGCCAGCAGCTCGGGACTAGCGGGACTATACGAGCAGTACTTC.

The chain joins TRBV20-1 to TRBJ2-7; 11 positions match TRBD2. V gave up 2 bases and J gave up 0 bases; unmatched junction bases: 9. CDR1 and CDR2 from the germline V gene are DFQATT and SNEGSKA (reference sequence). The CDR3 length is 17 residues. CDR3 DNA: TGCAGTGCTAGAATAGCGGGAGGGCGGGGGGGCTCCTACGAGCAGTACTTC. Amino acid sequence: CSARIAGGRGGSYEQYF.

The CDR3 DNA follows: TGCAGCGTCTCCTACCCCGGGACTAGCGGGGGCAAATCCTACGAGCAGTACTTC. It translates to CSVSYPGTSGGKSYEQYF. This sequence joins TRBV29-1 and TRBJ2-7, with TRBD2 matching over 14 bases. Germline assignment: CDR1 SQVTM and CDR2 ANQGSEA. CDR3 length equals 18 residues. V lost 6 bases, J lost 1 base, and 14 bases stayed unmatched.

The gene calls are TRBV12-3 or TRBV12-4 and TRBJ2-3; unclear D gene. Trimming pared 7 bases from V and 0 bases from J, leaving 11 bases between. The CDR3 contains 14 residues. CDR3 nucleotide sequence: TGTGCCAGCACCATAGGGTTGAGCACAGATACGCAGTATTTT. Translation gives CASTIGLSTDTQYF.

The table lists this clonotype with many counts. This chain connects TRBV7-6 to TRBJ2-5; perhaps TRBD2 as D (6 bases). Germline V CDR1 and CDR2: SGHVS, FNYEAQ. V dropped 5 bases and J dropped 4 bases, with 14 bases sitting between them. The CDR3 is 14 residues long. The chain's CDR3 is CASSATSVSETQYF. The CDR3 nucleotides read TGTGCCAGCAGCGCGACTAGTGTGTCAGAGACCCAGTACTTC.

With regard to this clonotype: Being one base from a much bigger clone, this may be a read error. The genes are TRBV5-1 and TRBJ1-6; TRBD1 matches at 7 bases. CDR3 length: 17 amino acids. The J segment lost 3 bases and the V segment lost 4 bases, leaving 10 bases of the junction unmatched. Germline CDR1 is SGHRS and CDR2 is YFSETQ. The CDR3 DNA follows: TGCGCCAGCAGCGGGGGAGGGGGCCCCCTCTATAATTCACCCCTCCACTTT. It yields the protein CASSGGGGPLYNSPLHF.

This chain connects TRBV6-2 or TRBV6-3 to TRBJ2-2, with 9 bases lining up with TRBD1. The CDR3 has 15 residues. V lost 4 bases to trimming and J lost 8 bases; unmatched junction nucleotides: 8. Looked up from germline, CDR1 is MNHEY and CDR2 is SVGEGT. CDR3 bases: TGTGCCAGCAGTTCTTACGGACAGGGGTTAGGGGAGCTGTTTTTT. It codes for CASSSYGQGLGELFF.

This clonotype was picked up many times. The V gene is TRBV28, the J gene TRBJ1-5; no clear D gene. The germline CDR1 and CDR2 sequences are MDHEN and SYDVKM. The CDR3 spans 14 residues. The V gene lost 7 bases and the J gene lost 1 base, with 11 bases spanning the gap. CDR3 nucleotides: TGTGCCAGCACCACCCCTCCGAGCAATCAGCCCCAGCATTTT. Protein: CASTTPPSNQPQHF.

The chain recombines TRBV30 with TRBJ1-1; no reliable D call. The V and J ends lost 3 bases and 7 bases respectively, with 12 bases between them. Germline CDR1 GTSNPN, CDR2 SVGIG (reference sequence). The CDR3 is made up of 12 amino acids. The CDR3 loop is CAWRFRLNEAFF. CDR3 sequence (DNA): TGTGCCTGGAGGTTCCGGTTAAATGAAGCTTTCTTT.

The CDR3 DNA reads TGTGCCAGCAGCTTACCAAGGGGGAACTATGGCTACACCTTC. Amino acids: CASSLPRGNYGYTF. The chain has TRBV7-9 and TRBJ1-2, with a tentative D call TRBD1 (6 bases). V lost 2 bases to trimming and J lost 2 bases, with 9 bases between them. CDR1 is SEHNR, CDR2 FQNEAQ, per germline (reference sequence). The CDR3 runs to 14 residues. The full variable domain, its missing parts supplied by reference TRBV7-9 and TRBJ1-2, is DTGVSQNPRHKITKRGQNVTFRCDPISEHNRLYWYRQTLGQGPEFLTYFQNEAQLEKSRLLSDRFSAERPKGSFSTLEIQRTEQGDSAMYLCASSLPRGNYGYTFGSGTRLTVV.